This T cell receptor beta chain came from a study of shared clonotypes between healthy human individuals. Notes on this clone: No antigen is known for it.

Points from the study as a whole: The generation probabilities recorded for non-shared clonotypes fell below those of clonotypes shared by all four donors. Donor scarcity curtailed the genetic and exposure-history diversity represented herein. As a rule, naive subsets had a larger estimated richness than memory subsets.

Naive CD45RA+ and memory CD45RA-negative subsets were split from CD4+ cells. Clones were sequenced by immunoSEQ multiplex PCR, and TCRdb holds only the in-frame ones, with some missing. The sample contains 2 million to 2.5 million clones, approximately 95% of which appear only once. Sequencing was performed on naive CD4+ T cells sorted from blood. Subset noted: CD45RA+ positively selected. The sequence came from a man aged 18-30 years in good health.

The CDR3 bases are TGCAGTGCTAGTGAGGAGGATACGCAGTATTTT. Its protein is CSASEEDTQYF. The chain employs TRBV20-1 and TRBJ2-3, with D unresolved. Per the germline V gene, CDR1 is DFQATT and CDR2 is SNEGSKA (reference sequence). There are 11 residues in the CDR3. Trimming took 3 bases from V and 6 from J, leaving 7 bases between them.